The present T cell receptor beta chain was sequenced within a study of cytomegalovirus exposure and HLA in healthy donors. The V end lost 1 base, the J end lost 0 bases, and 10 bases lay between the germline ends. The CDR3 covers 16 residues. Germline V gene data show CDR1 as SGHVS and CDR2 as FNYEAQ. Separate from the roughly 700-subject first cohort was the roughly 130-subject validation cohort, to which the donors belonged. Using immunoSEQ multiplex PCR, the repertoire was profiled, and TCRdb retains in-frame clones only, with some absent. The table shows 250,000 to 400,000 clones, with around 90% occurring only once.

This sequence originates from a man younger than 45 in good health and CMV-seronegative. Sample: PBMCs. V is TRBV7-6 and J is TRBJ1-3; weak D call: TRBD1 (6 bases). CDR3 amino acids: CASSLEGHRSGNTIYF. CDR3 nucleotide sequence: TGTGCCAGCAGCTTAGAGGGACACCGCTCTGGAAACACCATATATTTT.